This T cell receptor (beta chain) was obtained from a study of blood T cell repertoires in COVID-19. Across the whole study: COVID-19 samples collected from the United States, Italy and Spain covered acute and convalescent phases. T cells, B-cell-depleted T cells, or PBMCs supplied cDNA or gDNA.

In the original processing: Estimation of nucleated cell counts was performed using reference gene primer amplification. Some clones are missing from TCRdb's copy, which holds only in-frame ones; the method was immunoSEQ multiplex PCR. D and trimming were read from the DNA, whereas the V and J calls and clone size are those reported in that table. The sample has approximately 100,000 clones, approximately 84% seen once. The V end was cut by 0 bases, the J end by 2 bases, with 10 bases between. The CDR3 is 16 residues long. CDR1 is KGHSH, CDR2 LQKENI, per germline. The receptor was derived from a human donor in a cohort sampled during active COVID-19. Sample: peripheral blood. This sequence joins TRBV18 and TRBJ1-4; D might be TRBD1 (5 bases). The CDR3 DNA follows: TGTGCCAGCTCACCACCACCCGGGGGGACTAATGAAAAACTGTTTTTT. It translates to CASSPPPGGTNEKLFF.